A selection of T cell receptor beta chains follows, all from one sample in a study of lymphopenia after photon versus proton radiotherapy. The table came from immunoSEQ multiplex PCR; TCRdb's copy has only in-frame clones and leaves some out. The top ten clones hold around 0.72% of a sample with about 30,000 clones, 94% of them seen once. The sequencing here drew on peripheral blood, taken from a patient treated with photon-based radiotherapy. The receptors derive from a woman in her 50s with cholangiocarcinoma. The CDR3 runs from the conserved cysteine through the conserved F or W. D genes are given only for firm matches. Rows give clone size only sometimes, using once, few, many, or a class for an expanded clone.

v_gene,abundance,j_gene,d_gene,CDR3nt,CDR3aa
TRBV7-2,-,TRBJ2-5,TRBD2,TGTGCCAGCAGCTTAGTCTTAGCGGGGGGCCCCGCCCTCCAAGAGACCCAGTACTTC,CASSLVLAGGPALQETQYF
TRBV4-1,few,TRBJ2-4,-,TGCGCCAGCAGCCGTTATGTCCAGGGGCAGGGGACGGAGAGGTCGTACTTC,CASSRYVQGQGTERSYF
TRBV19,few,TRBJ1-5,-,TGTGCCAGTAAGGCAGACCGTAGCAATCAGCCCCAGCATTTT,CASKADRSNQPQHF
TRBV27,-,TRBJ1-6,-,TGTGCCAGCAGTTTAGCTTCGGATTCACCCCTCCACTTT,CASSLASDSPLHF
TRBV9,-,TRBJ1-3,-,TGTGCCAGCAGCGGAGGGGTATACTCTGGAAACACCATATATTTT,CASSGGVYSGNTIYF
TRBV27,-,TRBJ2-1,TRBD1,TGTGCCACGAGCAGAACCCTTTTTGAGACAGGGCTATTCAATGAGCAGTTCTTC,CATSRTLFETGLFNEQFF
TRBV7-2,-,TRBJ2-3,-,TGTGCCAGCAGCTGGGCAGATACGCAGTATTTT,CASSWADTQYF
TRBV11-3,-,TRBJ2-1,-,TGTGCCAGCAGCAAAAGGGAACGGGCGAATGAGCAGTTCTTC,CASSKRERANEQFF
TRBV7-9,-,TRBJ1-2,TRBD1,TGTGCCAGCAGCTTACCTGTGAGGGGACAGGGGTTTCGCTACACCTTC,CASSLPVRGQGFRYTF
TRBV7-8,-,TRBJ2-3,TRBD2,TGTGCCAGCAGCCCTTCTGGGCGGGGGACGTACACAGATACGCAGTATTTT,CASSPSGRGTYTDTQYF
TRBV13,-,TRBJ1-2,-,TGTGCCAGCAGCTTCTCACCACGGGACTATGGCTACACCTTC,CASSFSPRDYGYTF
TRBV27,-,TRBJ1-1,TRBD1,TGTGCCACATGGGGACAGGGGAACACTGAAGCTTTCTTT,CATWGQGNTEAFF
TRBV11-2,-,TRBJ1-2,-,TGTGCCAGCAGCTACCATCGGGAGGTTCGGGGCTACACCTTC,CASSYHREVRGYTF
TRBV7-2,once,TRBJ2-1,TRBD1,TGTGCCAGCAGCAACCGTTTGGGACAGGGTGGCAATGAGCAGTTCTTC,CASSNRLGQGGNEQFF
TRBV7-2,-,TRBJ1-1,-,TGTGCCAGCAGCGAACAGGACCCTGAAGCTTTCTTT,CASSEQDPEAFF
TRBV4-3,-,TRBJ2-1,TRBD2,TGCGCCAGCAGCCAAGATTTGGTAGCGGGGGGTAGGGGTGATGAGCAGTTCTTC,CASSQDLVAGGRGDEQFF
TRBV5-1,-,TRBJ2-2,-,TGCGCCAGCAGCTTTCAGTCGAGGTCCGAGGAGCTGTTTTTT,CASSFQSRSEELFF
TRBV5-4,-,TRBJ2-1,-,TGTGCCAGCAGCCCTAGGCGATGGGGGGGCCGTAACAATGAGCAGTTCTTC,CASSPRRWGGRNNEQFF
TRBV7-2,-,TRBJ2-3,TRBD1,TGTGCCAGCAGGACAGGGGGCGCAGGGACAGATACGCAGTATTTT,CASRTGGAGTDTQYF
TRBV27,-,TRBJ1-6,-,TGTGCCAGCAGTTTATACGGCGGAGGTCGTTCACCCCTCCACTTT,CASSLYGGGRSPLHF
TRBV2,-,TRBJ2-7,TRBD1,TGTGCCAGCAGGAGGGACAGCTCCTACGAGCAGTACTTC,CASRRDSSYEQYF
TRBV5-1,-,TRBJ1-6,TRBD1,TGCGCCAGCAGCCCGAGTGTGAGGACAGGGGTAGGAGCGGAGAATTCACCCCTCCACTTT,CASSPSVRTGVGAENSPLHF
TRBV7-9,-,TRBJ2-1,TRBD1,TGTGCCAGCAGCACCTCTTTTTTGACAGGGACGTCCGTCTTC,CASSTSFLTGTSVF
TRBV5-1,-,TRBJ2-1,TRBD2,TGCGCCAGCAGCGGACAGCTAGCGGGGGCTACAGGTGAGCAGTTCTTC,CASSGQLAGATGEQFF
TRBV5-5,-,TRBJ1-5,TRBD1,TGTGCCAGCACCCCCGGGCAGGGGGTCAATCAGCCCCAGCATTTT,CASTPGQGVNQPQHF
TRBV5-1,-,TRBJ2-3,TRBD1,TGCGCCAGCAGCTTGCGGGGGACAGGGGTAGGCACAGATACGCAGTATTTT,CASSLRGTGVGTDTQYF